The 9 T cell receptor beta chains listed next were all sequenced from one sample in a study of blood T cells in healthy people across ages. Alongside a J-beta primer mix, a sample-barcoded 5' primer served in a second PCR lasting about 7 to 12 cycles. TCRdb reprocessed the 5' RACE reads with MiXCR, giving one entry per CDR3 protein. The sample includes over 950,000 distinct CDR3 sequences, roughly half of them seen just once. The sample was blood. The receptor source for this set is a woman in her sixties in good health.

V and J are TRBV25-1 and TRBJ2-7; D unclear. Trimming left V 6 bases short and J 5 bases short, with 14 bases between. Germline V gene sequence: CDR1 MGHDK, CDR2 SYGVNS. The CDR3 is 13 amino acids. CDR3 sequence reads: CASRGSAPHEQYF. CDR3 DNA: TGTGCCAGCAGAGGAAGCGCCCCCCACGAGCAGTACTTC.

The chain couples TRBV7-2 to TRBJ2-5; D uncertain. There are 13 residues in the CDR3. Per the germline V gene, CDR1 is SGHTA and CDR2 is FQGNSA. V was trimmed by 3 bases and J by 5 bases, leaving 10 bases between them. This CDR3 reads CASSFSLAETQYF. The CDR3 bases are TGTGCCAGCAGCTTTTCACTGGCGGAGACCCAGTACTTC.

This clonotype has just a few counts. The chain joins TRBV20-1 to TRBJ2-5; D possibly uses TRBD1 or TRBD2 (7 bases each). CDR1 and CDR2 (germline): DFQATT, SNEGSKA (reference sequence). Trimming cost V 4 bases and J 1 base, with 16 bases left between them. This CDR3 spans 15 amino acids. In nucleotides, the CDR3 is TGCAGTGCTATCGGATGGGAGGGGGCCCAAGAGACCCAGTACTTC. This encodes CSAIGWEGAQETQYF.

This clonotype was observed a few times. J is TRBJ2-3 and V is TRBV5-1; D unresolved. CDR3 length: 13 amino acids. Germline loops: CDR1 SGHRS, CDR2 YFSETQ. The ends were cut back, 4 bases at V and 6 bases at J, with 12 bases in the middle. In nucleotides, the CDR3 is TGCGCCAGCAGCCCTCCTGATCGGGATACGCAGTATTTT. It encodes CASSPPDRDTQYF.

The rearrangement uses TRBV29-1 and TRBJ2-7; the D gene could be TRBD1 or TRBD2 (5 bases each). From germline, CDR1 is SQVTM and CDR2 ANQGSEA. Trimming removed 4 bases from V and 3 bases from J, with 10 bases in between. The CDR3 is 12 amino acids. The CDR3 DNA reads TGCAGCGTTGTGTGGGGGAGCTACGAGCAGTACTTC. Its protein product is CSVVWGSYEQYF.

V is TRBV20-1 and J is TRBJ2-7, with D perhaps matching TRBD2 (6 bases). The CDR3 runs 12 residues. CDR1 is DFQATT and CDR2 is SNEGSKA in the germline V gene (reference sequence). Between the trimmed V and J ends, which lost 6 bases and 10 bases, there was a span of 19 bases. CDR3 loop: CSAAGRQDAQYF. The CDR3, as DNA: TGCAGTGCAGCGGGCCGCCAAGACGCCCAGTACTTC.

The rearrangement uses TRBV6-1 and TRBJ2-3; 8 bases agree with TRBD1. The germline CDR1 and CDR2 sequences are MNHNS and SASEGT. This CDR3 contains 15 residues. Unmatched junction bases numbered 4, after V lost 5 bases and J lost 0 bases. CDR3 amino acids: CASSTRTGSTDTQYF. For the CDR3, the DNA is TGTGCCAGCAGTACCAGGACAGGGAGCACAGATACGCAGTATTTT.

The chain combines TRBV28 with TRBJ1-5, with D maybe TRBD1 (5 bases). CDR1 is MDHEN, CDR2 SYDVKM, per germline. CDR3 length equals 14 residues. V was cut by 4 bases and J by 5 bases, with 12 bases left in between. CDR3 bases: TGTGCCAGCAGTTCCCGGACATCCTATCAGCCCCAGCATTTT. Amino acid sequence: CASSSRTSYQPQHF.

V and J are TRBV4-1 and TRBJ2-1, with D perhaps matching TRBD2 (5 bases). V lost 3 bases, J lost 0 bases, and 9 bases lay in between. The CDR3 has 15 residues. The germline CDR1 and CDR2 sequences are MGHRA and YSYEKL. CDR3 bases: TGCGCCAGCAGCCAGGAGGACCGCTCCTACAATGAGCAGTTCTTC. Its protein product is CASSQEDRSYNEQFF.